The clone carrying this T cell receptor beta chain showed up just a few times. This specimen belongs to a study of T cells after yellow fever vaccination. Making TCR cDNA involved 5'RACE template switching, which added UMIs and a universal primer site. TCRdb independently ran MiXCR on the 5' RACE reads; one entry per CDR3 protein. The table shows 450,000 to 650,000 distinct CDR3 sequences, with less than 15% occurring only once. The germline gives CDR1 DFQATT, CDR2 SNEGSKA (reference sequence). V lost 4 bases and J lost 4, with 11 bases in between. The CDR3 totals 13 residues. The material sequenced was PBMCs, taken on the day of the yellow fever booster vaccination. This clonotype was sampled from a man aged 30 to 45 who received the YFV17D yellow fever vaccine. The chain combines TRBV20-1 with TRBJ2-1; D may be TRBD2 (5 bases). CDR3 protein: CSAKATKYNEQFF. The CDR3 DNA follows: TGCAGTGCTAAAGCGACTAAGTACAATGAGCAGTTCTTC.